These 19 T cell receptor beta chains share one sample of origin, sequenced in a study of PD-1 blockade in mismatch repair-deficient tumors. Assay used: immunoSEQ multiplex PCR; TCRdb lists only in-frame clones, some missing. The sample carries fewer than 100,000 clones, approximately 81% recorded once. Source: peripheral blood, taken 12 weeks after starting pembrolizumab. These receptor sequences come from an adult with mismatch repair-deficient cancer.

The chain carries TRBV7-9 and TRBJ2-7; 8 bases match TRBD1. CDR3 length: 14 amino acids. CDR1 is SEHNR and CDR2 is FQNEAQ in the germline V gene (reference sequence). Trimming at V came to 5 bases and at J to 5 bases, leaving 8 bases not matched to a gene. CDR3 DNA sequence: TGTGCCAGCAGCACCTACAGGGGGTTGCACGAGCAGTACTTC. Protein product: CASSTYRGLHEQYF. Combining the CDR3 with reference TRBV7-9 and TRBJ2-7 gives the whole variable domain DTGVSQNPRHKITKRGQNVTFRCDPISEHNRLYWYRQTLGQGPEFLTYFQNEAQLEKSRLLSDRFSAERPKGSFSTLEIQRTEQGDSAMYLCASSTYRGLHEQYFGPGTRLTVT.

This chain connects TRBV5-6 to TRBJ1-5; weak D call: TRBD1 (5 bases). CDR1 is SGHDT and CDR2 is YYEEEE in the germline V gene. CDR3 length: 14 amino acids. V lost 2 bases and J 6 bases, leaving 12 bases between the germline ends. The CDR3 is CASSLAGTGQPQHF. DNA of the CDR3: TGTGCCAGCAGCTTAGCCGGGACGGGTCAGCCCCAGCATTTT.

The chain has TRBV18 and TRBJ2-7, with a tentative D call TRBD2 (5 bases). V lost 1 base and J lost 0, with 10 bases in between. The CDR3 runs to 15 residues. Per germline, CDR1 KGHSH and CDR2 LQKENI. This CDR3 reads CASSPLASPSYEQYF. The CDR3 nucleotides are TGTGCCAGCTCACCACTCGCTAGCCCCTCCTACGAGCAGTACTTC.

The CDR3 is CASSTTTTDTQYF. For the CDR3, the DNA is TGTGCCAGCAGCACCACTACCACAGATACGCAGTATTTT. This sequence joins TRBV5-4 and TRBJ2-3; no clear D gene. The CDR3 contains 13 residues. The V gene's germline CDR1 is SGHNT and CDR2 YYREEE (reference sequence). Deletions cut 4 bases from V and 2 bases from J, with 8 bases between.

This clone was seen only a few times. The chain carries TRBV9 and TRBJ1-5, with a weak D call TRBD1 (6 bases). The CDR3 extends over 15 amino acids. The germline V and J ends were trimmed by 0 bases and 6 bases, with 13 bases remaining between them. Germline V gives CDR1 SGDLS, CDR2 YYNGEE. The CDR3 is CASSVGEGRGQPQHF. The DNA for the CDR3 is TGTGCCAGCAGCGTAGGGGAGGGCAGGGGTCAGCCCCAGCATTTT.

The chain couples TRBV15 to TRBJ2-7; tentative D call: TRBD2 (5 bases). The germline V gene encodes CDR1 LNHNV and CDR2 YYDKDF (reference sequence). Deletions cut 5 bases from V and 4 bases from J, with 12 bases between. The CDR3 has 13 residues. For the CDR3, the DNA is TGTGCCACCAGCCCGGGGTCGAATTACGAGCAGTACTTC. Translation: CATSPGSNYEQYF.

V is TRBV7-3 and J is TRBJ2-1, with D possibly TRBD2 on 5 matching bases. V lost 5 bases and J 2 bases, leaving 16 bases between the germline ends. CDR3 length: 16 residues. Looked up from germline, CDR1 is SGHTA and CDR2 is FQGTGA. The CDR3: CASSPKHSVTYNEQFF. The CDR3 region has the DNA TGTGCCAGCAGCCCAAAACATAGCGTTACCTACAATGAGCAGTTCTTC.

For the CDR3, the DNA is TGTGCCAGCAGTGAAGCGCTTGGGACTAACATGCCCCAGCATTTT. This sequence encodes CASSEALGTNMPQHF. J is TRBJ1-5 and V is TRBV2; possible D gene TRBD1, 5 bases. Per the germline V gene, CDR1 is SNHLY and CDR2 is FYNNEI. The CDR3 consists of 15 residues. V was pared by 0 bases and J by 9 bases, with 15 bases between.

The rearrangement joins TRBV6-1 to TRBJ2-7; 8 bases agree with TRBD1. The CDR3 covers 14 residues. CDR1 and CDR2 (germline): MNHNS, SASEGT. V lost 8 bases to trimming and J lost 3 bases; unmatched junction nucleotides: 9. The CDR3 DNA reads TGTGCCAGCTGTGGGGCAGGGGGCCTCTACGAGCAGTACTTC. Translating gives CASCGAGGLYEQYF.

V and J are TRBV28 and TRBJ1-2; D remains unclear. Trimming shortened V by 3 bases and J by 5 bases, and 4 bases separated the two germline ends. CDR1 and CDR2 (germline): MDHEN, SYDVKM. The CDR3 runs to 11 residues. This chain's CDR3 is CASSFNYGYTF. CDR3 in DNA: TGTGCCAGCAGTTTTAATTATGGCTACACCTTC.

This clone came up once. This chain links TRBV10-3 with TRBJ2-2; perhaps TRBD1 as D (6 bases). There are 14 residues in the CDR3. Trimming took 10 bases from V and 6 from J, leaving 18 bases between them. The V gene's germline CDR1 is ENHRY and CDR2 SYGVKD. The CDR3 spells CATLGTPAPGELFF. The DNA of the CDR3 is TGTGCCACCCTCGGGACACCGGCACCCGGGGAGCTGTTTTTT.

CDR3: CASSHGASGRVGWVNEQFF. CDR3 bases: TGTGCCAGCAGCCACGGGGCTAGCGGGAGGGTCGGTTGGGTAAATGAGCAGTTCTTC. This rearrangement joins TRBV7-2 to TRBJ2-1, with 12 bases lining up with TRBD2. The CDR3 consists of 19 residues. Germline V gene data show CDR1 as SGHTA and CDR2 as FQGNSA. The V gene end was trimmed by 5 bases and the J gene end by 7 bases; junction bases not matched to a gene: 18.

CDR3 DNA sequence: TGCGCCAGCAGCCAAGCCTCAGGAAACACCGGGGAGCTGTTTTTT. As protein: CASSQASGNTGELFF. V and J are TRBV4-3 and TRBJ2-2; D uncertain. Germline CDR1 reads LGHNA; CDR2 reads YSLEER. The length of the CDR3 is 15 residues. Trimming pared 1 base from V and 2 bases from J, leaving 8 bases between.

This clone was counted once. The chain carries TRBV18 and TRBJ2-3, with D unresolved. The CDR3 spans 11 residues. Germline loops: CDR1 KGHSH, CDR2 LQKENI. The germline V and J ends were trimmed by 5 bases and 3 bases, with 3 bases remaining between them. The CDR3 DNA follows: TGTGCCAGCTCATGGACAGATACGCAGTATTTT. Encoded protein: CASSWTDTQYF.

The genes are TRBV19 and TRBJ1-2; D call uncertain. The V end was cut by 0 bases, the J end by 5 bases, with 7 bases between. Germline lookup yields CDR1 LNHDA and CDR2 SQIVND (reference sequence). The CDR3 contains 13 residues. For the CDR3, the DNA is TGTGCCAGTAGTATAGATCGTACTTATGGCTACACCTTC. This codes for CASSIDRTYGYTF.

This chain joins TRBV6-1 and TRBJ2-3; D is perhaps TRBD1 or TRBD2 (5 bases each). The V end was cut by 2 bases, the J end by 0 bases, with 6 bases between. Germline V gene lookup returns CDR1 MNHNS and CDR2 SASEGT. This CDR3 is 14 amino acids long. CDR3: CASSEWGSTDTQYF. CDR3 nucleotide sequence: TGTGCCAGCAGTGAATGGGGGAGCACAGATACGCAGTATTTT.

The chain uses TRBV6-4 and TRBJ2-1; 8 bases align to TRBD2. This CDR3 has 17 residues. Germline V gene lookup returns CDR1 MRHNA and CDR2 SNTAGT. The V gene end was trimmed by 0 bases and the J gene end by 5 bases; junction bases not matched to a gene: 9. CDR3 DNA sequence: TGTGCCAGCAGTGACTCCTTTGTTGCGGGAGGAAACAATGAGCAGTTCTTC. This codes for CASSDSFVAGGNNEQFF.

CDR3 nucleotides: TGTGCCAGCAGCTTATCTCGGGGACAGGGGGCTGGCACTGAAGCTTTCTTT. The encoded protein is CASSLSRGQGAGTEAFF. V is TRBV11-2 and J is TRBJ1-1, with TRBD1 matching 12 bases. The CDR3 runs to 17 residues. CDR1 is SGHAT and CDR2 is FQNNGV in the germline V gene. The ends lost 2 bases at V and 4 bases at J; junction bases unmatched: 8. Supplemented by reference TRBV11-2 and TRBJ1-1, the full variable domain reads EAGVAQSPRYKIIEKRQSVAFWCNPISGHATLYWYQQILGQGPKLLIQFQNNGVVDDSQLPKDRFSAERLKGVDSTLKIQPAKLEDSAVYLCASSLSRGQGAGTEAFFGQGTRLTVV.

The chain links TRBV10-3 to TRBJ1-2, with 7 bases aligning to TRBD1. CDR1 is ENHRY, CDR2 SYGVKD, per germline. Germline trimming cut 6 bases from V and 5 bases from J; bases unmatched to any gene: 9. This CDR3 has 14 amino acids. CDR3 in amino acids: CAIRGVGTEYGYTF. CDR3 coding DNA: TGTGCCATCAGGGGGGTCGGGACAGAGTATGGCTACACCTTC.